The clone carrying this T cell receptor beta chain was counted only a few times. The antigen is not known. What was amplified from RNA transcripts were TCR beta CDR3 regions. When the TCR CDR3 underwent first-round RT-PCR, the HTBI primer set was used. MiXCR, run by TCRdb on the multiplex PCR reads, gives a single entry per CDR3 protein. Among hundreds of thousands of distinct CDR3 sequences, about 15% were seen once, and the ten largest hold roughly 10%. These data belong to a study of T cells in Graves' hyperthyroidism and ophthalmopathy. Study-level results: In blood, most of the thyroid clonotypes expanded above 0.001 were also present.

The CDR3 contains 15 residues. CDR1 is SEHNR, CDR2 FQNEAQ, per germline (reference sequence). Trimming left V 4 bases short and J 0 bases short, with 12 bases between. V and J are TRBV7-9 and TRBJ1-2; D possibly corresponds to TRBD1 (6 bases). The receptor comes from a woman aged 18-29 years with Graves' hyperthyroidism. Sequenced: blood. CDR3 protein: CASSWVKGANYGYTF. The CDR3 nucleotides are TGTGCCAGCAGCTGGGTGAAGGGGGCTAACTATGGCTACACCTTC.